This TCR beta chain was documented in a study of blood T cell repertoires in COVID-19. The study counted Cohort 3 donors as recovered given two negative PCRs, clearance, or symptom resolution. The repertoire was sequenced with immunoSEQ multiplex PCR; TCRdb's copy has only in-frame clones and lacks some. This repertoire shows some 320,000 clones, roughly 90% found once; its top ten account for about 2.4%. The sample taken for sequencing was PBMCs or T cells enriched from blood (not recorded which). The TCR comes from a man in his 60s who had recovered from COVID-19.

The CDR3 DNA is TGTGCCAGCAGCCGACAGGGGGCGGTCACCGGGGAGCTGTTTTTT. Protein sequence: CASSRQGAVTGELFF. The chain carries TRBV11-2 and TRBJ2-2; 10 bases align to TRBD1. V dropped 5 bases and J dropped 4; count of bases not matched to a gene: 4. Looked up from germline, CDR1 is SGHAT and CDR2 is FQNNGV. This CDR3 spans 15 amino acids.